This TCR beta chain was documented in a study of cytomegalovirus exposure and HLA in healthy donors. Whole-study results and caveats: It was 160 or so TCR beta chains that were listed as cytomegalovirus-associated.

The donors were in the roughly 110-subject validation cohort, distinct from the approximately 700-subject first cohort. The repertoire was sequenced with immunoSEQ multiplex PCR; TCRdb's copy has only in-frame clones and lacks some. The sample records about 110,000 clones, approximately 91% being singletons. About this clone itself: Its antigen is unidentified.

The sequence derives from a woman aged 18-29 years in good health and CMV-seronegative. Sequences were obtained from PBMCs.

The CDR3 DNA is TGTGCCAGCAGTCCTGCCGGGACAGAGGGAAACACCATATATTTT. Translated, it gives CASSPAGTEGNTIYF. J is TRBJ1-3 and V is TRBV28; 7 positions agree with TRBD1. With V trimmed by 5 bases and J by 4 bases, 8 bases remained unmatched. CDR3 size: 15 residues. The V gene's germline CDR1 is MDHEN and CDR2 SYDVKM.